In this sample, the clone carrying this T cell receptor (beta chain) turned up a few times. This sample was included in a study of blood T cells in healthy people across ages. Study summary: Template switching picked up about one barcoded beta molecule for each two T cells.

Donors gave around 9.8 milliliters of peripheral blood apiece. Samples each yielded at least 6 micrograms of total RNA. This CDR3 is built from 15 residues. V gave up 6 bases and J gave up 2 bases; unmatched junction bases: 9. Germline CDR1 reads MNHEY; CDR2 reads SVGAGI. Using a J-beta primer mix together with a sample-barcoded 5' primer, a second PCR was run for roughly 7 to 12 cycles. Using its own MiXCR run on the 5' RACE reads, TCRdb lists one record per CDR3 protein. The table records 1.5 million to 2 million distinct CDR3 sequences, roughly 30% of them present only once. The chain links TRBV6-5 to TRBJ2-7; 8 bases are shared with TRBD2. Sequenced material: blood. This receptor was taken from a woman aged 25 to 45 in good health. The CDR3 protein is CASSPRAGAAYEQYF. CDR3 sequence (DNA): TGTGCCAGCAGCCCCAGAGCGGGGGCCGCCTACGAGCAGTACTTC.